This TCR beta chain was sequenced in a study of shared clonotypes between healthy human individuals. The data were produced by immunoSEQ multiplex PCR, yet TCRdb's version contains in-frame clones alone and is incomplete. Here the sample spans 1,100,000 or so clones, approximately 80% being singletons. This clone appeared a few times. What it binds is unknown. The trim removed 4 bases at V and 1 base at J, leaving 12 bases unmatched. Germline lookup yields CDR1 LNHDA and CDR2 SQIVND (reference sequence). CDR3 length: 17 residues. Broader study findings: Sequencing depth was expected to influence donor clonotype sharing. Shared clonotypes across all four donors exceeded non-shared ones in generation probability.

The rearrangement uses TRBV19 and TRBJ1-1; TRBD1 agrees at 7 bases. Sequencing used memory CD4+ T cells from PBMCs. Subset meaning: CD45RA-negative fraction. This receptor was obtained from a man between 18 and 35 years old in good health. Some clones in this sample may be carry-over from other donors' samples. The CDR3 DNA follows: TGTGCCAGTAGTAGTCGGGACAGATCTTATAGGAACACTGAAGCTTTCTTT. It encodes CASSSRDRSYRNTEAFF.